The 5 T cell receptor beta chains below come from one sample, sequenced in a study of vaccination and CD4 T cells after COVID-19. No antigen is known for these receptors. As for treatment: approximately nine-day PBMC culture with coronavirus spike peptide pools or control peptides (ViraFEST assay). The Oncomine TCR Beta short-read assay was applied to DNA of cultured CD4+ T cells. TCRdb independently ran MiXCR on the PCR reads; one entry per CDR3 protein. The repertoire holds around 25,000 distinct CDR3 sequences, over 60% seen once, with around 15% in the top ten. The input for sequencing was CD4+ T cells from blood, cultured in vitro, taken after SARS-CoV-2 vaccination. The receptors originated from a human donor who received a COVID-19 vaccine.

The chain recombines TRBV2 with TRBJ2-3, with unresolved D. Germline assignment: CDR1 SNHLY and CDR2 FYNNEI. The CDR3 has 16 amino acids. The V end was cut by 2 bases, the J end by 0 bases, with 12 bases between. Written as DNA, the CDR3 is TGTGCCAGCAGTGAATCTCACAACCCTAGCACAGATACGCAGTATTTT. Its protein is CASSESHNPSTDTQYF.

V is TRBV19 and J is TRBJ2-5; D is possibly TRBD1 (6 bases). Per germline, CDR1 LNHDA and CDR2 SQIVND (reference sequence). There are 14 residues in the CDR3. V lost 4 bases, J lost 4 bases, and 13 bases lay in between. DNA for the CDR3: TGTGCCAGTAGTACCCAGGGGCAGGGAGAGACCCAGTACTTC. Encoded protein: CASSTQGQGETQYF.

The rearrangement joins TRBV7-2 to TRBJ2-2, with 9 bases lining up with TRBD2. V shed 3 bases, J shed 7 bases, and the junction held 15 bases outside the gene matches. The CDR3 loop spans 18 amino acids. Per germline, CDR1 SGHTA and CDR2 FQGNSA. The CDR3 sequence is CASSFWRAGGPKSGELFF. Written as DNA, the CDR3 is TGTGCCAGCAGCTTTTGGCGGGCGGGGGGGCCTAAGAGCGGGGAGCTGTTTTTT.

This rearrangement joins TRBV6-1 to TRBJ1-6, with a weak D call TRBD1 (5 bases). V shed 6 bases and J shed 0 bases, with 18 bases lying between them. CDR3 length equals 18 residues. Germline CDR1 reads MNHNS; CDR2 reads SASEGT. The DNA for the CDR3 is TGTGCCAGCAGCACTAGCCTGACAGCGAGCTCCTATAATTCACCCCTCCACTTT. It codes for CASSTSLTASSYNSPLHF.

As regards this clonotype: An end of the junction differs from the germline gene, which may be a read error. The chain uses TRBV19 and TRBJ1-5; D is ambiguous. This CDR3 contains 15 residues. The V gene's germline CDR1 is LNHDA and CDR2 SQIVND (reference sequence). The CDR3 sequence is CASIRTFFSNQPQRF. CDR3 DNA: TGTGCCAGTATTCGGACCTTCTTTAGCAATCAGCCCCAGCGTTTT.